This T cell receptor beta chain was captured by sequencing in a study of early T cells in non-severe SARS-CoV-2 infection. At the level of the study: The study sequenced bulk RNA from unsorted whole blood, with chains unpaired.

Unmatched junction bases numbered 4, after V lost 7 bases and J lost 2 bases. The CDR3 is made up of 13 amino acids. CDR1 MDHEN and CDR2 SYDVKM come from the germline V gene. The library protocol tagged individual cDNA molecules with unique molecular identifiers. TCRdb re-called the 5' RACE reads through MiXCR, storing one row per CDR3 protein. The sample lists 65,000 to 95,000 distinct CDR3 sequences; over 8.5% were seen once. General study findings and limits: Matching results from VDJdb favored anti-spike CD8 responses, leaving private and CD4 specificities undetected.

This clonotype was recorded many times. The target antigen is unknown. V and J are TRBV28 and TRBJ2-7, with 8 bases lining up with TRBD1. The receptor comes from an adult who was a healthcare worker with PCR-confirmed SARS-CoV-2 infection or an uninfected control (not recorded which). Sequencing was performed on whole blood. The CDR3 protein is CASTGTGTYEQYF. Here the CDR3 DNA reads TGTGCCAGCACCGGGACAGGTACCTACGAGCAGTACTTC.